This is a list of T cell receptor beta chains from one sample in a study of T cell responses to AZD1222 COVID-19 vaccine. Clones were read by immunoSEQ multiplex PCR, and TCRdb kept only the in-frame ones, dropping some. The sample consists of 130,000 or so clones, roughly 82% of them appearing once. This specimen consisted of peripheral blood, obtained 28 days after the second AZD1222 dose. The source is an adult who received the AZD1222 COVID-19 vaccine. Each CDR3 is given with its conserved first and last residue. A D gene is named only where the DNA matches it firmly. Not every row has a clone size; where given, it reads once, few, many or a size class.

j_gene,v_gene,abundance,d_gene,len,CDR3aa,CDR3nt
TRBJ1-2,TRBV28,once,.,14,CASSLIQGVNGYTF,TGTGCCAGCAGTTTAATCCAGGGAGTTAATGGCTACACCTTC
TRBJ1-4,TRBV11-2,.,.,13,CASRGWQGEKLFF,TGTGCCAGCAGGGGGTGGCAGGGTGAAAAACTGTTTTTT
TRBJ2-1,TRBV7-9,.,.,12,CASSLGYNEQFF,TGTGCCAGCAGCTTAGGGTACAATGAGCAGTTCTTC
TRBJ2-1,TRBV27,.,.,13,CASSPRGRHEQFF,TGTGCCAGCAGTCCCCGGGGGCGGCATGAGCAGTTCTTC
TRBJ1-2,TRBV19,.,TRBD1,15,CASHTRTGDNYGYTF,TGTGCCAGCCACACTAGGACAGGCGATAACTATGGCTACACCTTC
TRBJ1-5,TRBV28,.,.,15,CASSPPEGLNQPQHF,TGTGCCAGCAGCCCTCCCGAGGGACTAAATCAGCCCCAGCATTTT
TRBJ2-1,TRBV5-4,.,.,14,CASSIPGSYNEQFF,TGTGCCAGCAGCATACCAGGCTCCTACAATGAGCAGTTCTTC
TRBJ1-1,TRBV7-9,.,TRBD1,14,CASSRQGMMTEAFF,TGTGCCAGCAGCCGACAGGGAATGATGACTGAAGCTTTCTTT
TRBJ2-2,TRBV10-1,.,TRBD2,13,CASSGENTGELFF,TGCGCCAGTAGCGGGGAGAACACCGGGGAGCTGTTTTTT
TRBJ2-1,TRBV13,.,TRBD2,16,CASSLEAGVKRDEQFF,TGTGCCAGCAGCTTAGAGGCGGGGGTAAAACGAGATGAGCAGTTCTTC
TRBJ2-7,TRBV9,.,.,13,CASSARSSYEQYF,TGTGCCAGCAGCGCCCGCAGTTCCTACGAGCAGTACTTC
TRBJ2-3,TRBV3-1/TRBV3-2,.,.,15,CASSEGSPSTDTQYF,TGTGCCAGCAGCGAAGGTAGCCCGAGCACAGATACGCAGTATTTT
TRBJ2-2,TRBV5-1,.,TRBD2,18,CASITLLLAGGITGELFF,TGCGCCAGCATAACCCTGTTACTAGCGGGGGGAATTACCGGGGAGCTGTTTTTT
TRBJ1-1,TRBV27,.,.,13,CASSYRANTEAFF,TGTGCCAGCAGTTACAGGGCGAACACTGAAGCTTTCTTT
TRBJ2-5,TRBV29-1,.,TRBD2,14,CSVGAGVNQETQYF,TGCAGCGTTGGAGCGGGGGTAAACCAAGAGACCCAGTACTTC
TRBJ1-5,TRBV5-6,.,TRBD1,16,CASSFGTGGVNQPQHF,TGTGCCAGCAGCTTTGGGACAGGGGGCGTCAATCAGCCCCAGCATTTT
TRBJ2-1,TRBV18,.,TRBD2,16,CASSLLLAGGNNEQFF,TGTGCCAGCTCTCTTCTCCTAGCGGGGGGAAACAATGAGCAGTTCTTC
TRBJ2-2,TRBV11-2,.,TRBD1,14,CASTQGANTGELFF,TGTGCCAGCACCCAGGGGGCTAACACCGGGGAGCTGTTTTTT
TRBJ1-1,TRBV6-5,.,.,14,CASSYQTGYTEAFF,TGTGCCAGCAGTTACCAAACTGGATACACTGAAGCTTTCTTT
TRBJ1-2,TRBV11-2,.,.,14,CASSLTLANYGYTF,TGTGCCAGCAGCTTAACCCTAGCTAACTATGGCTACACCTTC
TRBJ2-7,TRBV3-1/TRBV3-2,.,TRBD1,14,CASSQGGQIYEQYF,TGTGCCAGCAGCCAAGGGGGACAGATATACGAGCAGTACTTC
TRBJ1-4,TRBV7-2,.,.,16,CASSLVFGGANEKLFF,TGTGCCAGCAGCTTAGTTTTTGGCGGAGCTAATGAAAAACTGTTTTTT
TRBJ2-5,TRBV7-6,many,TRBD2,14,CASSPIAGGGTQYF,TGTGCCAGCAGTCCCATAGCGGGGGGCGGGACCCAGTACTTC
TRBJ2-5,TRBV5-5,.,.,15,CASSLGDGDVETQYF,TGTGCCAGCAGCTTGGGGGACGGGGACGTAGAGACCCAGTACTTC
TRBJ1-5,TRBV15,.,.,22,CATSRRDPMGRGRWGSNQPQHF,TGTGCCACCAGCAGAAGAGATCCAATGGGCAGGGGTCGATGGGGAAGCAATCAGCCCCAGCATTTT
TRBJ1-4,TRBV9,.,.,15,CASSFHGGGDEKLFF,TGTGCCAGCAGCTTCCACGGGGGCGGGGATGAAAAACTGTTTTTT
TRBJ1-2,TRBV30,.,TRBD1,17,CAWNEPGGAPANYGYTF,TGTGCCTGGAACGAACCAGGGGGCGCCCCTGCTAACTATGGCTACACCTTC
TRBJ2-3,TRBV19,.,.,12,CASSTARDTQYF,TGTGCCAGTAGCACCGCAAGAGATACGCAGTATTTT
TRBJ1-4,TRBV5-1,once,.,14,CASSLDPGGEKLFF,TGCGCCAGCAGCTTGGATCCAGGTGGTGAAAAACTGTTTTTT
TRBJ1-6,TRBV7-2,.,.,12,CASSRLNSPLHF,TGTGCCAGCAGCCGGTTGAATTCACCCCTCCACTTT
TRBJ1-2,TRBV3-1/TRBV3-2,once,.,13,CASSSGAPRHYTF,TGTGCCAGCAGTAGTGGAGCCCCCCGGCACTACACCTTC
TRBJ1-1,TRBV9,.,TRBD1,17,CASSVGLVQGARAEAFF,TGTGCCAGCAGCGTAGGGCTTGTCCAGGGGGCGAGAGCTGAAGCTTTCTTT
TRBJ2-3,TRBV3-1/TRBV3-2,.,.,14,CASSLGLGADTQYF,TGTGCCAGCAGCCTCGGTTTGGGGGCAGATACGCAGTATTTT
TRBJ1-5,TRBV30,.,.,14,CAWSVQGSNQPQHF,TGTGCCTGGAGTGTACAGGGAAGCAATCAGCCCCAGCATTTT
TRBJ1-1,TRBV28,.,.,16,CASSLLGQGYYTEAFF,TGTGCCAGCAGTTTACTCGGTCAGGGCTATTACACTGAAGCTTTCTTT
TRBJ1-1,TRBV4-2,.,.,13,CASSRLGNTEAFF,TGTGCCAGCAGCCGCCTAGGGAACACTGAAGCTTTCTTT
TRBJ2-5,TRBV7-3,.,.,13,CASSTRQQETQYF,TGTGCCAGCAGCACCCGACAGCAAGAGACCCAGTACTTC
TRBJ2-3,TRBV3-1/TRBV3-2,.,.,17,CASSQGLRGPFTDTQYF,TGTGCCAGCAGCCAAGGATTGCGGGGACCCTTCACAGATACGCAGTATTTT
TRBJ2-1,TRBV3-1/TRBV3-2,.,.,16,CASSRGTWTLRNEQFF,TGTGCCAGCAGCCGAGGTACTTGGACTTTACGCAATGAGCAGTTCTTC
TRBJ1-3,TRBV5-8,.,.,13,CASSLVWGNTIYF,TGTGCCAGCAGCTTGGTATGGGGAAACACCATATATTTT
TRBJ1-1,TRBV19,.,.,11,CASLWDTEAFF,TGTGCCAGCCTTTGGGACACTGAAGCTTTCTTT
TRBJ2-1,TRBV5-1,.,TRBD1,16,CASSLEGGTVYNEQFF,TGCGCCAGCAGCTTGGAAGGTGGGACAGTCTACAATGAGCAGTTCTTC
TRBJ1-1,TRBV5-1,.,.,13,CASSTGNADEAFF,TGCGCCAGCAGCACGGGAAATGCTGATGAAGCTTTCTTT
TRBJ1-3,TRBV6-2/TRBV6-3,.,.,19,CASSFYPPWTANSGNTIYF,TGTGCCAGCAGTTTTTACCCCCCTTGGACAGCCAACTCTGGAAACACCATATATTTT